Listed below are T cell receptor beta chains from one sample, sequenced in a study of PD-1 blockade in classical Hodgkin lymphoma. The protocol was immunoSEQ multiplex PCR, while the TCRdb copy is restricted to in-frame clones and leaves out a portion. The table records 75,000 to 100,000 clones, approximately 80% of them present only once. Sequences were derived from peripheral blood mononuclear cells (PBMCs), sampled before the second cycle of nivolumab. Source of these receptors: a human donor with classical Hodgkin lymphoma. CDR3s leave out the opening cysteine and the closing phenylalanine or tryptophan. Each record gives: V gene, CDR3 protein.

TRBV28,ASSLAGGPYGYT
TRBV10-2,ASSEEVVAKSYEQY
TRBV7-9,ASSLAPLAGVVDTQY
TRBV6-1,ASSDPLGGLKNIQY
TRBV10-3,ATQPGGAEAF
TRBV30,AWSVGAYEQY
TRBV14,ASSLWTGGYEQY
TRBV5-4,ASSPYRGPNEKLF
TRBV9,ASSVGTGELF
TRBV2,ASSGLESSYEQY
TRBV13,ASSLGGPGDQPQH
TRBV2,ASSPGTSGIYEQY
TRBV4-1,ASSVEGLYGEQY
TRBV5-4,ATSQSPTDTQY
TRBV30,AWSDSLREGEQY
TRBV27,ASSFGLAGLAISGANVLT
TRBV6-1,ASRELQGAANQPQH
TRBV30,AWSVRGATEAF
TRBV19,ASSNPLGEQY
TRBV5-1,ASSLVTSASYEQY
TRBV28,ASFLRGGYT
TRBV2,ASSGSRGTGANVLT
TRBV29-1,SVGSGRGNEQF
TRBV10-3,AISESTSEEQY
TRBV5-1,ASSLYGQDFNTEAF
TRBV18,ASSRAPGYTDTQY
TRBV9,ASSVLRDSSPF
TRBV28,ASSLELRLQGQSYEQY